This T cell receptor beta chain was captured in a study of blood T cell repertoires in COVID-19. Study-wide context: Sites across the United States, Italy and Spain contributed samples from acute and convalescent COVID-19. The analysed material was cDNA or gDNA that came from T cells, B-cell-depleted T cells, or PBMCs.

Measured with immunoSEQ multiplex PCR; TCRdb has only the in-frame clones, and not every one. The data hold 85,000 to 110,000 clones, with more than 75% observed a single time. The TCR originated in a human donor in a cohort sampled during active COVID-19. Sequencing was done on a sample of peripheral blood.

CDR3 nucleotides: TGCGCCAGCAGCTTGGATAGCCGACAGGCTAACTATGGCTACACCTTC. This translates into CASSLDSRQANYGYTF. The chain joins TRBV5-1 to TRBJ1-2; TRBD1 might be the D (6 bases). Germline V gives CDR1 SGHRS, CDR2 YFSETQ. V gave up 0 bases and J gave up 0 bases, with 12 bases separating them. The CDR3 consists of 16 residues.